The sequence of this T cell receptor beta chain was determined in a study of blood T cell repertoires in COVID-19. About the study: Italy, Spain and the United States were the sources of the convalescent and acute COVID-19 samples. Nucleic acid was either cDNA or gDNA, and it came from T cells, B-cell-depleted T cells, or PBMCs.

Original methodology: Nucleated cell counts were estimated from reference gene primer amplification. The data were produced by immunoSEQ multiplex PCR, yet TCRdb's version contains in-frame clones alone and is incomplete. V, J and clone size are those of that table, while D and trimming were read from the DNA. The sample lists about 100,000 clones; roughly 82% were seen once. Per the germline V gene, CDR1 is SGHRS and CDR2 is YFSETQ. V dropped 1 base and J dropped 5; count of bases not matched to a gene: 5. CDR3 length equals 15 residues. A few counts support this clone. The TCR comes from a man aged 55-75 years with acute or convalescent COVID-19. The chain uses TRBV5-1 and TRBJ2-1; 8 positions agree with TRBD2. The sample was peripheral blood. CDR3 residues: CASSLNAGGNNEQFF. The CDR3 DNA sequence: TGCGCCAGCAGCTTGAACGCGGGAGGAAACAATGAGCAGTTCTTC. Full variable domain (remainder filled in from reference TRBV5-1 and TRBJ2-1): KAGVTQTPRYLIKTRGQQVTLSCSPISGHRSVSWYQQTPGQGLQFLFEYFSETQRNKGNFPGRFSGRQFSNSRSEMNVSTLELGDSALYLCASSLNAGGNNEQFFGPGTRLTVL.